This is a list of T cell receptor beta chains from one sample in a study of blood T cell repertoires in COVID-19. Using immunoSEQ multiplex PCR, the repertoire was profiled, and TCRdb retains in-frame clones only, with some absent. The data hold approximately 290,000 clones, with 80% to 95% observed a single time. Sequenced input: PBMCs or T cells enriched from blood (not recorded which). The receptors shown here come from a woman under 40 who had recovered from COVID-19. The CDR3 runs from the conserved cysteine through the conserved F or W. D genes are given only for firm matches. The size of a clone is reported for some rows only, either as once, few or many, or as a class for expanded clones.

TRBV5-4	-	TRBJ1-3	-	TGTGCCAGCAGCCCCAACGCGGGGGCTGGAAACACCATATATTTT	CASSPNAGAGNTIYF
TRBV4-3	-	TRBJ2-2	few	TGCGCCAGCAGCCAAGAGGCGGCGAACACCGGGGAGCTGTTTTTT	CASSQEAANTGELFF
TRBV11-2	-	TRBJ2-7	-	TGTGCCAGCAGCTTAGCGCGTGGGCCGATCAGGGAGCAGTACTTC	CASSLARGPIREQYF
TRBV24-1	-	TRBJ1-5	once	TGTGCCACCAGTGATTTGTACGGGAATCAGCCCCAGCATTTT	CATSDLYGNQPQHF
TRBV6-5	TRBD1	TRBJ2-3	-	TGTGCCAGCAGCCGGGCAGGGGGCGGTTTGGATACGCAGTATTTT	CASSRAGGGLDTQYF
TRBV2	TRBD2	TRBJ2-1	-	TGTGCCAGCAGGGTTGGACTAGCCTCCTACAATGAGCAGTTCTTC	CASRVGLASYNEQFF
TRBV10-1	-	TRBJ1-4	-	TGCGCCAGCGCTTGTTTGACAGGTGACCTTGAAAAACTGTTTTTT	CASACLTGDLEKLFF
TRBV4-2	TRBD2	TRBJ2-1	-	TGTGCCAGCAGCCAGGAACTAGCGGGAGGGCAAGATGAGCAGTTCTTC	CASSQELAGGQDEQFF
TRBV6-2/TRBV6-3	TRBD2	TRBJ2-3	-	TGTGCCAGCAGCCGAGGACTAGCGGGAGACTCCGTTAGCACAGATACGCAGTATTTT	CASSRGLAGDSVSTDTQYF
TRBV30	TRBD1	TRBJ1-4	-	TGTGCCTGGAGTGTCAGGGGGGCGAATGAAAAACTGTTTTTT	CAWSVRGANEKLFF
TRBV6-6	TRBD2	TRBJ2-5	-	TGTGCCAGCAGTTACTCATCGGGGGGAGAGACCCAGTACTTC	CASSYSSGGETQYF
TRBV10-3	-	TRBJ1-4	-	TGTGCCATCCGCGCAGGGGCGGCGGAAAAACTGTTTTTT	CAIRAGAAEKLFF
TRBV29-1	TRBD1	TRBJ1-3	once	TGCAGCGTTAGACAGGGGGCTCTCTCTGGAAACACCATATATTTT	CSVRQGALSGNTIYF
TRBV19	-	TRBJ2-1	-	TGTGCCAGTAGTTTTCTCGGGAATGAGCAGTTCTTC	CASSFLGNEQFF
TRBV7-2	-	TRBJ1-4	-	TGTGCCAGCAGTCAAATTGCAACTAATGAAAAACTGTTTTTT	CASSQIATNEKLFF
TRBV12-3/TRBV12-4	TRBD1	TRBJ2-1	-	TGTGCCAGCAGTGCTCCGGGACAGAAGTTCTTC	CASSAPGQKFF
TRBV29-1	TRBD1	TRBJ1-2	-	TGCAGCGTTGAACAAATGAACATAGGACAGGGGGGTGATGGCTACACCTTC	CSVEQMNIGQGGDGYTF
TRBV30	-	TRBJ2-3	-	TGTGCCTGGAGCCACCCCGGGGGCACAGATACGCAGTATTTT	CAWSHPGGTDTQYF
TRBV30	TRBD2	TRBJ2-5	-	TGTGCCTGGAGTGTACCTAGCGGGGTGTCAGAGACCCAGTACTTC	CAWSVPSGVSETQYF
TRBV29-1	-	TRBJ2-2	-	TGCAGCACTAAACTCGCGAACACCGGGGAGCTGTTTTTT	CSTKLANTGELFF
TRBV7-9	TRBD2	TRBJ2-3	-	TGTGCCAGCAGCTTAGAGAGAGCGGGAGGGCCAGATACGCAGTATTTT	CASSLERAGGPDTQYF
TRBV30	-	TRBJ2-1	few	TGTGCCTGGAGTGGACTGGTCGGTGAGCAGTTCTTC	CAWSGLVGEQFF
TRBV6-5	-	TRBJ2-2	once	TGTGCCAGCAGTTACGGGAGTGAGAAAGGCGGGGAGCTGTTTTTT	CASSYGSEKGGELFF
TRBV10-3	-	TRBJ1-5	-	TGTGCCATCAGCGCCGGACAGCGGAGCAATCAGCCCCAGCATTTT	CAISAGQRSNQPQHF
TRBV20-1	TRBD2	TRBJ2-1	-	TGCAGTGCTAGTGGACTAGCGGGACGTGAGCAGTTCTTC	CSASGLAGREQFF
TRBV4-2	TRBD1	TRBJ2-6	-	TGTGCCAGCAGCCAAGAGGACAGGGGGCCTGGGGCCAACGTCCTGACTTTC	CASSQEDRGPGANVLTF
TRBV28	TRBD2	TRBJ2-3	-	TGTGCCAGCAGTTTTCTCTGGGTAGCGGGGGATACGCAGTATTTT	CASSFLWVAGDTQYF
TRBV10-3	-	TRBJ2-1	-	TGTGCCATCAGTGAGCCTATACAGGGTGATGAGCAGTTCTTC	CAISEPIQGDEQFF
TRBV28	-	TRBJ1-2	-	TGTGCCAGCAGTTTCGACACCATAGGGCGCGGGACCGGCTACACCTTC	CASSFDTIGRGTGYTF
TRBV2	TRBD2	TRBJ2-1	-	TGTGCCAGCAGAACCGGACTAGCGGGAGGCATTAATGAGCAGTTCTTC	CASRTGLAGGINEQFF
TRBV28	-	TRBJ1-5	few	TGTGCCAGCAGTTATCCAGGGAAGCCCCAGCATTTT	CASSYPGKPQHF
TRBV5-1	-	TRBJ2-2	-	TGCGCCAGCAGCTTGAGTAGTTACAACACCGGGGAGCTGTTTTTT	CASSLSSYNTGELFF
TRBV9	TRBD2	TRBJ2-2	-	TGTGCCAGCAGCGTTGCTAGCGGGAGGGCCAATACCGGGGAGCTGTTTTTT	CASSVASGRANTGELFF
TRBV28	-	TRBJ1-4	once	TGTGCCAGCAGTAGAATACAGGGTGGGGCTGAAAAACTGTTTTTT	CASSRIQGGAEKLFF
TRBV7-9	TRBD1	TRBJ2-7	-	TGTGCCAGCAGCTTCCCGGGACAGGGATTATACGAGCAGTACTTC	CASSFPGQGLYEQYF
TRBV6-5	-	TRBJ1-3	-	TGTGCCAGCAGTCCGGTTACTGGAAACACCATATATTTT	CASSPVTGNTIYF
TRBV5-4	-	TRBJ2-2	-	TGTGCCAGCCGGCTAGACGGTAACACCGGGGAGCTGTTTTTT	CASRLDGNTGELFF
TRBV24-1	-	TRBJ1-5	-	TGTGCCACCAGTGATTCAGGACGCCAGGGACAGCCCCAGCATTTT	CATSDSGRQGQPQHF
TRBV27	TRBD1	TRBJ1-6	-	TGTGCCAGCAGCCGGGACAGGAGAGGTTATAATTCACCCCTCCACTTT	CASSRDRRGYNSPLHF
TRBV5-4	TRBD1	TRBJ1-6	-	TGTGCCAGCAGCGTGGGACAGATATTCAATTCACCCCTCCACTTT	CASSVGQIFNSPLHF
TRBV7-8	TRBD2	TRBJ2-3	-	TGTGCCAGCAGCCGGACTAGCGGCACAGATACGCAGTATTTT	CASSRTSGTDTQYF
TRBV28	-	TRBJ1-5	-	TGTGCCAGCCTCGCCCGGGGGTACAATCAGCCCCAGCATTTT	CASLARGYNQPQHF
TRBV28	TRBD2	TRBJ2-7	few	TGTGCCAGCAGATCCAGCGGGAGCTCCTACGAGCAGTACTTC	CASRSSGSSYEQYF